This TCR beta chain was recovered during a study of post-analysis software for immune sequencing data (dated by TCRdb to the mid-2010s). Regarding the research as a whole: Recorded disease courses included relapsing-remitting, secondary progressive and progressive-relapsing multiple sclerosis, with some patients lacking subtype annotation. A subset of samples was prepared in parallel using single-end sample barcoding, then pooled and co-amplified after Illumina adapter ligation. The patient repertoires were set against about 10 previously published healthy control repertoires from donors whose ages ranged from roughly 6 to 27 years. General findings and caveats noted by the study authors: The control group was slightly older than the multiple sclerosis patient group. Normalized Chao1 diversity was significantly lower in multiple sclerosis patients than controls, suggesting substantial peripheral T-cell clonal expansion. Patients showed significantly higher frequencies than controls for about five TRBV segments, among them TRBV5-6, TRBV5-1 and TRBV20-1. When samples were clustered directly using the F measure, samples prepared in the same batch co-clustered strongly, which prompted a batch-effect correction.

The library was prepared using PCR. Sequencer: Illumina HiSeq 2500. To reduce PCR and sequencing biases, unique molecular identifiers were built into the TCR beta cDNA libraries. Per 1 to 10 million input T cells, approximately 500,000 cDNA molecules were obtained, such that each molecule approximated one T cell. Patient libraries were prepared and sequenced with the same protocol used for the earlier healthy control dataset. Within a given batch, samples were prepared together, multiplexed and sequenced on the same HiSeq lane. The source study handled its data this way. Raw barcoded reads were processed with MIGEC, discarding single-read molecular identifier groups before consensus assembly and CDR3 extraction. VDJtools was used for post-analysis of the clonotype tables, and diversity was normalized by down-sampling every dataset to the size of the smallest sample. To correct batch-related cross-sample contamination, repertoire overlap clustering matched CDR3 amino acid sequences but not nucleotide sequences. In-frame beta chains were kept once TCRdb had trimmed the public reads at Q25 with fastp and called clones with MiXCR. Entries are consolidated by CDR3 protein sequence, retaining the most common genes and DNA. These V and J calls derive from TCRdb rather than the authors' analysis. The table for this sample lists over 250,000 distinct CDR3 sequences; roughly a third of them were counted only once. The ten largest clones add up to roughly 4.8% of the sample.

TCR beta repertoires were profiled from peripheral blood of approximately 13 young patients with multiple sclerosis to demonstrate the VDJtools post-analysis software. Multiple sclerosis patients were children and adolescents aged about 6 to 17 years. Concerning this clonotype itself: No cognate antigen has been identified for it. No per-base quality is available; no much larger clone lies one base away.

The CDR3 has 14 amino acids, counting the end cysteine and phenylalanine. The kept DNA is CDR3 alone, 42 bases in frame from the first base. Per the germline V gene (reference sequence), SGHKS is the CDR1 and YYEKEE is the CDR2. V is pared back by 4 bases and J by 2 bases, with 12 bases lying between the germline termini. This receptor chain uses TRBV5-5 and TRBJ1-1, and perhaps TRBD1 as D gene, on 5 matching bases. The TCR originated in a girl aged 10-17 years with multiple sclerosis. The sequencing sample was made of blood. The CDR3 is CASSVGGFNTEAFF. The base sequence is TGTGCCAGCAGCGTCGGGGGATTTAACACTGAAGCTTTCTTT.